Listed below are T cell receptor beta chains from one sample, sequenced in a study of spatial heterogeneity in lung cancer. TCRdb processed the 5' RACE reads anew with MiXCR; each CDR3 protein has one entry. The data hold more than 10,000 distinct CDR3 sequences, with 3.2% observed a single time. The sequencing here drew on lung tumor tissue, taken at surgery. The receptors here all came from a male donor with early-stage non-small cell lung cancer. Each CDR3 is given with its conserved first and last residue. D genes are given only for firm matches. Not all rows give a size; the values are once, few, many and, for expanded clones, a class.

cdr3_length: 15; v_call: TRBV7-8; j_call: TRBJ2-7; clone_size: many; d_call: TRBD2; cdr3_nt: TGTGCCAGCACCCCTTTAGCGGGCGGCCTCTACGAGCAGTACTTC; cdr3_aa: CASTPLAGGLYEQYF
cdr3_length: 15; v_call: TRBV7-2; j_call: TRBJ2-4; clone_size: -; d_call: -; cdr3_nt: TGTGCCAGCAGCTTAAGGAGTCTAGCCAAAAACATGCAGTACTTC; cdr3_aa: CASSLRSLAKNMQYF
cdr3_length: 13; v_call: TRBV5-4; j_call: TRBJ1-2; clone_size: many; d_call: -; cdr3_nt: TGTGCCAGCAGCGGCTCCAGGGAAGGGGGCTACACCTTC; cdr3_aa: CASSGSREGGYTF
cdr3_length: 14; v_call: TRBV4-3; j_call: TRBJ1-1; clone_size: many; d_call: TRBD1; cdr3_nt: TGCGCCAGCAGCCCGGACAGGGCGAACACTGAAGCTTTCTTT; cdr3_aa: CASSPDRANTEAFF
cdr3_length: 13; v_call: TRBV7-9; j_call: TRBJ1-4; clone_size: many; d_call: TRBD1; cdr3_nt: TGTGCCAGCAGCCAAAACAGGGGTGAAAAACTGTTTTTT; cdr3_aa: CASSQNRGEKLFF
cdr3_length: 13; v_call: TRBV9; j_call: TRBJ1-2; clone_size: many; d_call: -; cdr3_nt: TGTGCCAGCAGCGTAGGAGGGGACTATGGCTACACCTTC; cdr3_aa: CASSVGGDYGYTF
cdr3_length: 18; v_call: TRBV7-3; j_call: TRBJ2-5; clone_size: -; d_call: TRBD1; cdr3_nt: TGTGCCAGCAGCTTAGGCCCCGTCACCGGGACAGGACAAGAGACCCAGTACTTC; cdr3_aa: CASSLGPVTGTGQETQYF
cdr3_length: 15; v_call: TRBV7-2; j_call: TRBJ2-2; clone_size: many; d_call: -; cdr3_nt: TGTGCCAGCAGCCGCCGCACTCTGAACACCGGGGAGCTGTTTTTT; cdr3_aa: CASSRRTLNTGELFF
cdr3_length: 12; v_call: TRBV7-2; j_call: TRBJ2-1; clone_size: many; d_call: -; cdr3_nt: TGTGCCAGCAGCTGGTATGTCAATGAGCAGTTCTTC; cdr3_aa: CASSWYVNEQFF
cdr3_length: 14; v_call: TRBV30; j_call: TRBJ2-7; clone_size: medium-sized; d_call: -; cdr3_nt: TGTGCCTGGAGTGGACAGTGGAGCTCCTACGAGCAGTACTTC; cdr3_aa: CAWSGQWSSYEQYF
cdr3_length: 13; v_call: TRBV6-4; j_call: TRBJ2-3; clone_size: medium-sized; d_call: -; cdr3_nt: TGTGCCAGCAGCCAGGTGGGCACAGATACGCAGTATTTT; cdr3_aa: CASSQVGTDTQYF
cdr3_length: 15; v_call: TRBV6-2/TRBV6-3; j_call: TRBJ1-4; clone_size: many; d_call: -; cdr3_nt: TGTGCCAGCAGGCCACGCGGGGGCCGGAATGAAAAACTGTTTTTT; cdr3_aa: CASRPRGGRNEKLFF
cdr3_length: 15; v_call: TRBV4-2; j_call: TRBJ1-2; clone_size: many; d_call: -; cdr3_nt: TGTGCCAGCAGCCAAGATCGTGGGTCCCTCCATGGCTACACCTTC; cdr3_aa: CASSQDRGSLHGYTF
cdr3_length: 13; v_call: TRBV11-3; j_call: TRBJ1-1; clone_size: many; d_call: -; cdr3_nt: TGTGCCAGCAGCCCAGGTCCTCTCACTGAAGCTTTCTTT; cdr3_aa: CASSPGPLTEAFF
cdr3_length: 13; v_call: TRBV2; j_call: TRBJ1-5; clone_size: many; d_call: -; cdr3_nt: TGTGCCAGCAATACCCCTGGAGGTCAGCCCCAGCATTTT; cdr3_aa: CASNTPGGQPQHF
cdr3_length: 17; v_call: TRBV7-2; j_call: TRBJ1-4; clone_size: many; d_call: -; cdr3_nt: TGTGCCAGCAGCTTAGACCTCAGAGATGCAACTAATGAAAAACTGTTTTTT; cdr3_aa: CASSLDLRDATNEKLFF
cdr3_length: 15; v_call: TRBV21-1; j_call: TRBJ1-1; clone_size: many; d_call: -; cdr3_nt: TGTGCCAGCACCGAACTGCAGGGACTGAACACTGAAGCTTTCTTT; cdr3_aa: CASTELQGLNTEAFF
cdr3_length: 16; v_call: TRBV4-2; j_call: TRBJ2-7; clone_size: medium-sized; d_call: TRBD1; cdr3_nt: TGTGCCAGCAGCCAAGATTTGACAGGGAACTCCTACGAGCAGTACTTC; cdr3_aa: CASSQDLTGNSYEQYF
cdr3_length: 14; v_call: TRBV7-9; j_call: TRBJ1-2; clone_size: many; d_call: TRBD1; cdr3_nt: TGTGCCAGCAGCCAGGGACAGGCGAACTATGGCTACACCTTC; cdr3_aa: CASSQGQANYGYTF
cdr3_length: 10; v_call: TRBV7-9; j_call: TRBJ2-5; clone_size: many; d_call: -; cdr3_nt: TGTGCCAGCAGCTTAGAGACCCAGTACTTC; cdr3_aa: CASSLETQYF
cdr3_length: 17; v_call: TRBV4-1; j_call: TRBJ1-5; clone_size: many; d_call: TRBD1; cdr3_nt: TGCGCCAGCAGTGAAAGGCACAGGGGGCGATCGGATCAGCCCCAGCATTTT; cdr3_aa: CASSERHRGRSDQPQHF
cdr3_length: 12; v_call: TRBV11-2; j_call: TRBJ2-5; clone_size: many; d_call: -; cdr3_nt: TGTGCCAGCAGCTCAAGTTGGGAGACCCAGTACTTC; cdr3_aa: CASSSSWETQYF
cdr3_length: 16; v_call: TRBV12-3/TRBV12-4; j_call: TRBJ1-5; clone_size: many; d_call: -; cdr3_nt: TGTGCCAGCAGCAGACGGAAGGGGCTAGGGCATCAGCCCCAGCATTTT; cdr3_aa: CASSRRKGLGHQPQHF
cdr3_length: 14; v_call: TRBV11-1; j_call: TRBJ2-2; clone_size: many; d_call: -; cdr3_nt: TGTGCCAGCAGCTTAGGTGACGGTGCCGGGGAGCTGTTTTTT; cdr3_aa: CASSLGDGAGELFF
cdr3_length: 14; v_call: TRBV30; j_call: TRBJ2-7; clone_size: many; d_call: -; cdr3_nt: TGTGCCTGGAAACCCGACTCCTTCTCCTACGAGCAGTACTTC; cdr3_aa: CAWKPDSFSYEQYF
cdr3_length: 15; v_call: TRBV7-9; j_call: TRBJ1-1; clone_size: many; d_call: -; cdr3_nt: TGTGCCAGCAGCGGATCCAGGGATTTGAACACTGAAGCTTTCTTT; cdr3_aa: CASSGSRDLNTEAFF
cdr3_length: 15; v_call: TRBV12-3/TRBV12-4; j_call: TRBJ1-6; clone_size: medium-sized; d_call: -; cdr3_nt: TGTGCCAGCAGTTTGGGTACAGCGCTCAATTCACCCCTCCACTTT; cdr3_aa: CASSLGTALNSPLHF
cdr3_length: 18; v_call: TRBV7-3; j_call: TRBJ2-1; clone_size: many; d_call: TRBD2; cdr3_nt: TGTGCCAGCAGCTTAACTGGGACTAGCGGGGCCCTATACAATGAGCAGTTCTTC; cdr3_aa: CASSLTGTSGALYNEQFF
cdr3_length: 15; v_call: TRBV7-2; j_call: TRBJ1-6; clone_size: many; d_call: -; cdr3_nt: TGTGCCAGCCGCCTGACAGTCTCCTATAATTCACCCCTCCACTTT; cdr3_aa: CASRLTVSYNSPLHF
cdr3_length: 13; v_call: TRBV10-3; j_call: TRBJ2-7; clone_size: many; d_call: TRBD1; cdr3_nt: TGTGCCATCAGTGATGACAGGGGCTACGAGCAGTACTTC; cdr3_aa: CAISDDRGYEQYF
cdr3_length: 14; v_call: TRBV12-3/TRBV12-4; j_call: TRBJ2-2; clone_size: many; d_call: TRBD1; cdr3_nt: TGTGCCAGCAGCCGGACAGGGGAGGCCGGGGAGCTGTTTTTT; cdr3_aa: CASSRTGEAGELFF
cdr3_length: 14; v_call: TRBV20-1; j_call: TRBJ2-7; clone_size: many; d_call: -; cdr3_nt: TGCAGTGCTAGCAACAGGGAAGGATCCTACGAGCAGTACTTC; cdr3_aa: CSASNREGSYEQYF
cdr3_length: 16; v_call: TRBV12-2; j_call: TRBJ1-4; clone_size: few; d_call: -; cdr3_nt: TGTGCAAGTCGCCAAAGCGGGGACAGGGGTAATGAAAAACTGTTTTTT; cdr3_aa: CASRQSGDRGNEKLFF
cdr3_length: 14; v_call: TRBV9; j_call: TRBJ2-5; clone_size: many; d_call: -; cdr3_nt: TGTGCCAGCAGCGTAGGGGCAGGGTTAGAGACCCAGTACTTC; cdr3_aa: CASSVGAGLETQYF
cdr3_length: 17; v_call: TRBV5-1; j_call: TRBJ2-3; clone_size: many; d_call: -; cdr3_nt: TGCGCCAGCAGCCCTGGAACCGCAGGGGCAGGCACAGATACGCAGTATTTT; cdr3_aa: CASSPGTAGAGTDTQYF
cdr3_length: 15; v_call: TRBV30; j_call: TRBJ2-3; clone_size: many; d_call: -; cdr3_nt: TGTGCCTGGAGCGGTGGGGGGCCGAGCACAGATACGCAGTATTTT; cdr3_aa: CAWSGGGPSTDTQYF
cdr3_length: 15; v_call: TRBV7-2; j_call: TRBJ1-2; clone_size: many; d_call: TRBD1; cdr3_nt: TGTGCCAGCAGTCCTGACAGGGGTATAGTCTATGGCTACACCTTC; cdr3_aa: CASSPDRGIVYGYTF
cdr3_length: 17; v_call: TRBV18; j_call: TRBJ1-1; clone_size: many; d_call: TRBD1; cdr3_nt: TGTGCCAGCTCACCGGTCCCGGGACAGGGATCAGGGACTGAAGCTTTCTTT; cdr3_aa: CASSPVPGQGSGTEAFF
cdr3_length: 13; v_call: TRBV6-5; j_call: TRBJ1-5; clone_size: many; d_call: -; cdr3_nt: TGTGCCAGCAGTTATAAATACAATCAGCCCCAGCATTTT; cdr3_aa: CASSYKYNQPQHF
cdr3_length: 13; v_call: TRBV5-1; j_call: TRBJ2-7; clone_size: medium-sized; d_call: -; cdr3_nt: TGCGCCAGCAGCTTTACTTTGTCCTACGAGCAGTACTTC; cdr3_aa: CASSFTLSYEQYF
cdr3_length: 15; v_call: TRBV7-2; j_call: TRBJ2-7; clone_size: many; d_call: -; cdr3_nt: TGTGCCAGCAGCTGGACGCCGGGCCTGGACTACGAGCAGTACTTC; cdr3_aa: CASSWTPGLDYEQYF
cdr3_length: 14; v_call: TRBV3-1; j_call: TRBJ2-7; clone_size: many; d_call: -; cdr3_nt: TGTGCCAGCAGCCAAGCAGCAGGGGATTACGAGCAGTACTTC; cdr3_aa: CASSQAAGDYEQYF
cdr3_length: 15; v_call: TRBV11-2; j_call: TRBJ2-1; clone_size: -; d_call: TRBD2; cdr3_nt: TGTGCCAGCAGCTTAGGAATTGAGCGGGGGGGAAGCGTGTTCTTC; cdr3_aa: CASSLGIERGGSVFF
cdr3_length: 15; v_call: TRBV20-1; j_call: TRBJ2-7; clone_size: many; d_call: TRBD2; cdr3_nt: TGCAGTGCAACAGCCCCGGGGGGGCCCACCTACGAGCAGTACTTC; cdr3_aa: CSATAPGGPTYEQYF
cdr3_length: 17; v_call: TRBV7-6; j_call: TRBJ2-7; clone_size: many; d_call: TRBD2; cdr3_nt: TGTGCCAGCAGCCGTGGAGCCGGACTAGCGGGTTCCTACGAGCAGTACTTC; cdr3_aa: CASSRGAGLAGSYEQYF
cdr3_length: 14; v_call: TRBV2; j_call: TRBJ1-1; clone_size: many; d_call: -; cdr3_nt: TGTGCCAGCAGTGTATACAGTCAAACCTCGGAGGCTTTCTTT; cdr3_aa: CASSVYSQTSEAFF
cdr3_length: 14; v_call: TRBV11-2; j_call: TRBJ2-3; clone_size: -; d_call: -; cdr3_nt: TGTGCCAGCAGCCCGAGCGGGAGCACAGATACGCAGTATTTT; cdr3_aa: CASSPSGSTDTQYF
cdr3_length: 15; v_call: TRBV7-2; j_call: TRBJ2-5; clone_size: many; d_call: TRBD1; cdr3_nt: TGTGCCAGCAGCTTAGGACAGGGGGTCCAAGAGACCCAGTACTTC; cdr3_aa: CASSLGQGVQETQYF
cdr3_length: 14; v_call: TRBV7-9; j_call: TRBJ1-1; clone_size: many; d_call: -; cdr3_nt: TGTGCCAGCAGCTCCTATTCCTTGGACACTGAAGCTTTCTTT; cdr3_aa: CASSSYSLDTEAFF
cdr3_length: 13; v_call: TRBV18; j_call: TRBJ1-1; clone_size: medium-sized; d_call: -; cdr3_nt: TGTGCCAGCTCGCCAACAGGGAACACTGAAGCTTTCTTT; cdr3_aa: CASSPTGNTEAFF
cdr3_length: 13; v_call: TRBV28; j_call: TRBJ2-3; clone_size: many; d_call: TRBD2; cdr3_nt: TGTGCCAGCAGACGGGGGGGGACAGATACGCAGTATTTT; cdr3_aa: CASRRGGTDTQYF